This TCR beta chain appears in the sequencing data of a study of T cell responses to AZD1222 COVID-19 vaccine. Study in general: Pooling covered second doses at about 4 or about 12 weeks. Study results and caveats: After two AZD1222 doses, spike-specific TCR breadth and depth rose versus day 0. Close to half of spike-specific TCRs reportedly recognize unmutated variant regions. Donors in the cohort were predominantly white British and more often female, and clonal diversity was possibly underestimated.

CDR3 length: 14 amino acids. Germline lookup yields CDR1 LNHDA and CDR2 SQIVND (reference sequence). J lost 3 bases, V lost 4 bases, and 1 base had no gene match. Clones were sequenced by immunoSEQ multiplex PCR, and TCRdb holds only the in-frame ones, with some missing. The table includes under 95,000 clones, approximately 83% detected once. On this clone itself: What it binds is not known.

The chain couples TRBV19 to TRBJ1-5; 9 bases line up with TRBD1. The specimen comprised peripheral blood, sampled on day 0 of AZD1222 vaccination. The receptor comes from an adult in good health. The CDR3 DNA reads TGTGCCAGTAGTAGGACAGGGGACAATCAGCCCCAGCATTTT. It translates to CASSRTGDNQPQHF.